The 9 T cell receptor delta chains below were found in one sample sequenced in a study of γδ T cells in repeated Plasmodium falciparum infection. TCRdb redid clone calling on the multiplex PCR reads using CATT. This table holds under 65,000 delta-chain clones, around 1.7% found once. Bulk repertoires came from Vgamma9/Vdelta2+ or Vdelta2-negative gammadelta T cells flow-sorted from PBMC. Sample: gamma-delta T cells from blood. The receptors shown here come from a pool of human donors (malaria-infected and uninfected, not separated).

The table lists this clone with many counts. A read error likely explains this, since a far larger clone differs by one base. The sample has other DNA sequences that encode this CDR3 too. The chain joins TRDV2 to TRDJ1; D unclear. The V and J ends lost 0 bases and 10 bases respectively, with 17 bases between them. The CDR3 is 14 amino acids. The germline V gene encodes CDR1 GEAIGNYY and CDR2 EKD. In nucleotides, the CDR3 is TGTGCCTGTGACACCCCTTTTGTGGTTGGCGTACTCATCTTT. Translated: CACDTPFVVGVLIF.

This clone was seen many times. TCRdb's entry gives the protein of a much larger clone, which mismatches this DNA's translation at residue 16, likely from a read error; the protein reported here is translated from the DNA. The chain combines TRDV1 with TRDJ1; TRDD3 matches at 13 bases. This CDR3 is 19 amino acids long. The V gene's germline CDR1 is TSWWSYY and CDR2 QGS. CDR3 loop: CALGRDRPRTGGYADRLIF. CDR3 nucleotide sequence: TGTGCTCTTGGACGGGATCGTCCACGTACTGGGGGATACGCCGATAGACTCATCTTT.

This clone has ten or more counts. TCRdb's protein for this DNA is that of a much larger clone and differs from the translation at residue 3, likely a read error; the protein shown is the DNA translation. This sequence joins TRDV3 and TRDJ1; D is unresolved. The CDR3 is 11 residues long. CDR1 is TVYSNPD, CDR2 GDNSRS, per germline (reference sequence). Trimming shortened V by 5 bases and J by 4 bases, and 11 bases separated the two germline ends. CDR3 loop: CARNTGDKLIF. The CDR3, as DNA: TGTGCCCGTAATACCGGCGATAAACTCATCTTT.

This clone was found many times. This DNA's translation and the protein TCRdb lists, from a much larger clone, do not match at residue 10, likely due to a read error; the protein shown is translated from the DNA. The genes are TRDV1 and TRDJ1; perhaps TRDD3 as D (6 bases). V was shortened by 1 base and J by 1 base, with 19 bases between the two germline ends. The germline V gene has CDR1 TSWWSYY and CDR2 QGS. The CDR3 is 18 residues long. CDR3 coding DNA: TGTGCTCTTGGGGAACCTCCGTACTGGGAGATACGCACCGATAAACTCATCTTT. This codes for CALGEPPYWEIRTDKLIF.

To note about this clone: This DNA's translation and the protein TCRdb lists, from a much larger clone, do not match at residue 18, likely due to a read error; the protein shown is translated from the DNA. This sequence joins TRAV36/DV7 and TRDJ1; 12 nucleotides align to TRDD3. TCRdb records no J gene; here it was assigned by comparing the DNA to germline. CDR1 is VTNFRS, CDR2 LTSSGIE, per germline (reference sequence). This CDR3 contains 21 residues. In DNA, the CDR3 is TGTGCTGTGGTCCTCATCCTGCCCTTCTGGGGGATACGCTCGGACACCGATGAACTCATCTTT. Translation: CAVVLILPFWGIRSDTDELIF.

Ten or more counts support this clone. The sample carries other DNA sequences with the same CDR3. CDR3 residues: CAFRYGGYYSNLSNTDKLIF. The CDR3 nucleotides read TGTGCCTTTAGGTATGGCGGATACTATTCCAACCTATCAAACACCGATAAACTCATCTTT. The chain carries TRDV3 and TRDJ1, with D maybe TRDD3 (6 bases). CDR3 length: 20 residues. V was cut by 0 bases and J by 0 bases, with 29 bases left in between. Per the germline V gene, CDR1 is TVYSNPD and CDR2 is GDNSRS (reference sequence).

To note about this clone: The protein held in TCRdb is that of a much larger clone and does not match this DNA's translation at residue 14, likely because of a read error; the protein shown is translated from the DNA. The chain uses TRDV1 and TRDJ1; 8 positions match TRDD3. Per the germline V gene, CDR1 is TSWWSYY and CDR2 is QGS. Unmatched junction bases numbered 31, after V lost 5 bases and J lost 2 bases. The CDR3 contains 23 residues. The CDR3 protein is CALGRRVVTRKLGGTPSTDKLIF. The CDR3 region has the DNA TGTGCTCTTGGGAGAAGGGTAGTTACCCGAAAACTGGGGGGTACTCCCAGTACCGATAAACTCATCTTT.

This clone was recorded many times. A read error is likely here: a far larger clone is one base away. This chain's CDR3 is CALGELSGGYATDTDKLIF. The CDR3 DNA sequence: TGTGCTCTTGGGGAACTATCCGGGGGATACGCGACTGACACCGATAAACTCATCTTT. The rearrangement uses TRDV1 and TRDJ1, with 10 bases identical to TRDD3. As TCRdb names no J gene, one was assigned here on the basis of a DNA match to germline. Trimming cost V 0 bases and J 0 bases; bases outside gene matches: 10. The CDR3 is 19 residues long. CDR1 is TSWWSYY, CDR2 QGS, per germline.

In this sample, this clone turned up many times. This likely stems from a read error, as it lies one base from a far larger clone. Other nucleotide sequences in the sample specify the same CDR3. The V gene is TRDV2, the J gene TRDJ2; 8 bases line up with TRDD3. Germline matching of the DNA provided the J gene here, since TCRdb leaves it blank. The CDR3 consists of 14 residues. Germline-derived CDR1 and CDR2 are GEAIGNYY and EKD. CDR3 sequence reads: CACDTWGMTAQLFF. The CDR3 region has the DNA TGTGCCTGTGACACCTGGGGGATGACAGCGCAACTCTTCTTT.